This T cell receptor beta chain was recovered during a study of immune characterization of retroperitoneal liposarcoma. The CDR3 runs 14 residues. The V gene's germline CDR1 is MNHEY and CDR2 SMNVEV (reference sequence). Using its own MiXCR run on the PCR reads, TCRdb lists one record per CDR3 protein. This sample has approximately 9,300 distinct CDR3 sequences, with more than 35% found just once. The chain recombines TRBV27 with TRBJ2-1; D not certain. The DNA end is more similar to TRBJ2-7, so the J call may be wrong. The sequence was collected from a male donor with retroperitoneal liposarcoma. The sample consisted of tumor tissue. The DNA for the CDR3 is TGTGCCAGCAGTTTGTCGTTTCTGTCCTACGAGCAGTACTTC. The encoded protein is CASSLSFLSYEQYF.